The 16 T cell receptor beta chains below all came from one sample that was sequenced in a study of T cells in Graves' hyperthyroidism and ophthalmopathy. The source material, RNA transcripts, was used to amplify TCR beta CDR3 regions. HTBI primers were employed in a first-round RT-PCR of the TCR CDR3. TCRdb recomputed calls from the multiplex PCR reads with MiXCR, one row per CDR3 protein. The table includes about 540,000 distinct CDR3 sequences, 46% detected once. Material: peripheral blood or thyroid tissue (not recorded which). The receptors were gathered from a woman under 30 with Graves' hyperthyroidism.

Note on this clonotype: This CDR3 is missing its conserved last phenylalanine or tryptophan, likely due to a read error. The chain is built from TRBV2 and TRBJ1-1; no clear D. This CDR3 comprises 14 residues. The germline gives CDR1 SNHLY, CDR2 FYNNEI. Trimming took off 4 bases at V and 0 bases at J, with 9 bases between the two ends. The CDR3 nucleotides are TGTGCCAGCAGTGGACCCGGGATGAACACTGAAGCTTTCCTT. Amino acids: CASSGPGMNTEAFL.

This clonotype was observed at least ten times. The V gene is TRBV4-1, the J gene TRBJ2-7, with D unresolved. V lost 3 bases, J lost 1 base, and 10 bases lay in between. This CDR3 is built from 14 residues. Germline lookup yields CDR1 MGHRA and CDR2 YSYEKL. The CDR3 nucleotides are TGCGCCAGCAGCCACCCCAGCTCTTCCTACGAGCAGTACTTC. Its protein is CASSHPSSSYEQYF.

This chain uses TRBV15 with TRBJ2-7; 7 bases line up with TRBD2. Germline CDR1 LNHNV, CDR2 YYDKDF (reference sequence). V was clipped by 5 bases and J by 5 bases; unmatched bases: 6. The CDR3 contains 13 residues. The CDR3 loop reads CATSPSSGNEQYF. In nucleotides, the CDR3 is TGTGCCACCAGCCCGTCGAGCGGGAACGAGCAGTACTTC.

Note on this clonotype: This clone may be a read error of a much larger clone one base away. J is TRBJ1-6 and V is TRBV5-4, with 12 bases fitting TRBD1. This CDR3 region has 16 residues. Trimming removed 8 bases from V and 9 bases from J; junction bases left unmatched: 12. Germline-derived CDR1 and CDR2 are SGHNT and YYREEE (reference sequence). The CDR3 loop is CARSTIGTGGFSPLHF. The CDR3 DNA reads TGTGCCAGAAGCACAATCGGGACAGGGGGCTTTTCACCCCTCCACTTT.

This clonotype was observed a few times. This chain joins TRBV28 and TRBJ2-7, with TRBD2 matching over 13 bases. V was pared by 5 bases and J by 3 bases, with 10 bases of the junction left unmatched. CDR1 and CDR2 (germline): MDHEN, SYDVKM. The CDR3 has 17 amino acids. CDR3 region: CASSAGWGLAGYYEQYF. DNA of the CDR3: TGTGCCAGCAGTGCCGGCTGGGGACTAGCGGGATACTACGAGCAGTACTTC.

This clonotype was observed at least ten times. The chain joins TRBV19 to TRBJ2-2; 9 nucleotides line up with TRBD1. This CDR3 is 15 amino acids long. Per the germline V gene, CDR1 is LNHDA and CDR2 is SQIVND (reference sequence). V shed 7 bases, J shed 4 bases, and the junction held 7 bases outside the gene matches. The CDR3 loop is CASTTGTGFTGELFF. The CDR3 nucleotides read TGTGCCAGTACTACCGGGACAGGGTTCACCGGGGAGCTGTTTTTT.

The chain uses TRBV11-1 and TRBJ2-1; 9 bases map to TRBD2. The CDR3 has 18 amino acids. Germline trimming cut 4 bases from V and 6 bases from J; bases unmatched to any gene: 16. Germline CDR1 SGHAT, CDR2 FQDESV (reference sequence). CDR3 residues: CASSSRITGGRACNEQFF. The CDR3 coding sequence is TGTGCCAGCAGCTCGAGGATCACTGGCGGGAGGGCGTGCAATGAGCAGTTCTTC.

This clonotype has a count of ten or more. This rearrangement joins TRBV7-9 to TRBJ1-4; possibly TRBD1 for D (6 bases). CDR3 size: 16 residues. V dropped 5 bases and J dropped 3 bases, with 16 bases sitting between them. CDR1 and CDR2 from the germline V gene are SEHNR and FQNEAQ (reference sequence). Here the CDR3 DNA reads TGTGCCAGCAGCCCAGGCAGGGGCTGGGCTAATGAAAAACTGTTTTTT. It translates to CASSPGRGWANEKLFF. The full variable domain, its missing parts supplied by reference TRBV7-9 and TRBJ1-4, is DTGVSQNPRHKITKRGQNVTFRCDPISEHNRLYWYRQTLGQGPEFLTYFQNEAQLEKSRLLSDRFSAERPKGSFSTLEIQRTEQGDSAMYLCASSPGRGWANEKLFFGSGTQLSVL.

Worth noting for this clonotype: The junction departs from germline at one end; a sequencing error may be responsible. CDR3 sequence reads: CASSPGGYGYAF. The CDR3, as DNA: TGCGCCAGCAGCCCAGGGGGGTATGGCTACGCCTTC. J is TRBJ1-2 and V is TRBV5-1; 7 bases are shared with TRBD1. Germline CDR1 reads SGHRS; CDR2 reads YFSETQ. The CDR3 is 12 amino acids.

In regard to this clonotype: The limits of the CDR3 on the DNA are not certain, so only TCRdb's listed CDR3 is given. The chain employs TRBV11-3 and TRBJ2-2; the table's D call of TRBD2 was not tested on the DNA. The CDR3 is 12 amino acids in total, end residues counted. Germline assignment: CDR1 SGHNT and CDR2 YENEEA. The chain's CDR3 is CASTGPTGSCFF.

This chain joins TRBV20-1 and TRBJ1-2; D is undetermined. CDR1 and CDR2 from the germline V gene are DFQATT and SNEGSKA (reference sequence). The V end was cut by 3 bases, the J end by 2 bases, with 19 bases between. The CDR3 sequence is 16 residues long. CDR3 in amino acids: CSASLTSGRTNYGYTF. The CDR3, as DNA: TGCAGTGCTAGTTTGACTAGCGGGAGGACGAACTATGGCTACACCTTC.

The V call is TRBV9, the J call TRBJ1-4, with 8 bases fitting TRBD1. Germline CDR1 is SGDLS and CDR2 is YYNGEE. The V segment lost 1 base and the J segment 1 base; nucleotides outside the gene matches: 3. The CDR3 is 16 residues long. The CDR3 nucleotides are TGTGCCAGCAGCGTATCCAGGGGGCAAACTAATGAAAAACTGTTTTTT. The encoded protein is CASSVSRGQTNEKLFF.

The sample holds many counts of this clonotype. This chain links TRBV6-5 with TRBJ1-2; D remains unclear. Germline CDR1 is MNHEY and CDR2 is SVGAGI. The CDR3 runs 13 residues. V dropped 2 bases and J dropped 6 bases, with 10 bases sitting between them. CDR3 sequence (DNA): TGTGCCAGCAGTTACGAGGGATCGGATGGCTACACCTTC. Its translation is CASSYEGSDGYTF.

Remarks on this clonotype: This may stem from a read error, because a much larger clone lies one nucleotide away. The gene calls are TRBV19 and TRBJ1-1, with D uncertain. The V gene's germline CDR1 is LNHDA and CDR2 SQIVND (reference sequence). The V end was cut by 4 bases, the J end by 5 bases, with 14 bases between. The CDR3 length is 14 residues. This CDR3 reads CASSTDPRGTEAFF. In nucleotides, the CDR3 is TGTGCCAGTAGTACAGACCCCCGTGGGACTGAAGCTTTCTTT.

The V and J genes are TRBV5-1 and TRBJ1-2; weak D call: TRBD1 (5 bases). Deletions cut 0 bases from V and 7 bases from J, with 7 bases between. CDR3 size: 12 residues. From germline, CDR1 is SGHRS and CDR2 YFSETQ. The chain's CDR3 is CASSLGGIGYTF. CDR3 DNA sequence: TGCGCCAGCAGCTTGGGGGGGATTGGCTACACCTTC.

This clonotype was detected a few times. This chain joins TRBV18 and TRBJ2-5, with 7 positions matching TRBD2. This CDR3 spans 16 amino acids. Germline V lookup: CDR1 KGHSH, CDR2 LQKENI. Unmatched junction bases numbered 9, after V lost 3 bases and J lost 2 bases. The chain's CDR3 is CASSPPWSSGQETQYF. CDR3 DNA sequence: TGTGCCAGCTCACCCCCGTGGTCTAGCGGACAAGAGACCCAGTACTTC.